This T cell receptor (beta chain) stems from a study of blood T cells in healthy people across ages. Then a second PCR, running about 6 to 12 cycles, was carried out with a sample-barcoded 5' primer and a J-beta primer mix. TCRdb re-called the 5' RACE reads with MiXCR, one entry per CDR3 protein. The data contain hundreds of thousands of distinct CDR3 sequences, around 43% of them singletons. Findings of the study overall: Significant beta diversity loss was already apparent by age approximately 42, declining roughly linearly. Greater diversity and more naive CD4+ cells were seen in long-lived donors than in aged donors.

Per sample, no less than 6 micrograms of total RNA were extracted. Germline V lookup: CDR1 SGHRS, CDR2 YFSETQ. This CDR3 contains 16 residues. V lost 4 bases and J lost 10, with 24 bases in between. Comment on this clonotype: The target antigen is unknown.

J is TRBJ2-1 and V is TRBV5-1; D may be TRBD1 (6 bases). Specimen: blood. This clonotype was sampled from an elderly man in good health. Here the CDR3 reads CASSPAQGTPKWEQFF. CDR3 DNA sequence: TGCGCCAGCAGCCCAGCCCAGGGGACCCCAAAGTGGGAGCAGTTCTTC.